One sample yielded the 7 T cell receptor beta chains listed below, sequenced in a study of T cells after yellow fever vaccination. TCRdb reprocessed the 5' RACE reads via MiXCR and lists one record per CDR3 protein. This table has under 300,000 distinct CDR3 sequences, about 7% appearing once. Sample: CD4+ T cells sorted from PBMCs, taken 15 days after the yellow fever booster vaccination. All receptors come from a man younger than 40 who received the YFV17D yellow fever vaccine.

This clonotype was found a few times. V usage is TRBV5-1 and J usage is TRBJ2-5; TRBD2 agrees at 13 bases. Germline CDR1 is SGHRS and CDR2 is YFSETQ. V was pared by 0 bases and J by 2 bases, with 13 bases of the junction left unmatched. The CDR3 has 20 amino acids. DNA of the CDR3: TGCGCCAGCAGCTTGGGGACTAGCGGGAGTGCCGCGGCGTGGCAAGAGACCCAGTACTTC. It translates to CASSLGTSGSAAAWQETQYF.

The V call is TRBV23-1, the J call TRBJ1-2; D is ambiguous. TRBV23-1 is annotated as an ORF whose role is uncertain. Trimming took off 3 bases at V and 4 bases at J, with 15 bases between the two ends. The CDR3 totals 15 residues. CDR3 protein: CASSHGGPYRYGYTF. The CDR3 region has the DNA TGCGCCAGCAGTCATGGAGGGCCCTATCGCTATGGCTACACCTTC.

This clonotype was seen only a few times. The chain couples TRBV5-1 to TRBJ2-1, with D perhaps matching TRBD2 (6 bases). With 5 bases removed from V and 6 bases from J, the gap between germline ends came to 12 bases. The CDR3 is 13 amino acids. The germline V gene encodes CDR1 SGHRS and CDR2 YFSETQ. The CDR3 protein is CASRHQEGNEQFF. CDR3 sequence (DNA): TGCGCCAGCAGACACCAGGAGGGCAATGAGCAGTTCTTC.

Many counts were recorded for this clonotype. The V gene is TRBV4-2, the J gene TRBJ2-7, with 12 bases aligning to TRBD2. After removal of 4 bases from V and 6 bases from J, the junction contained 7 bases not matched to a gene. The germline V gene encodes CDR1 LGHNA and CDR2 YNFKEQ. The CDR3 covers 15 residues. The CDR3 protein is CASSPLAGGLPEQYF. The CDR3 nucleotides read TGTGCCAGCAGCCCCCTAGCGGGAGGGCTCCCCGAGCAGTACTTC.

The chain has TRBV7-9 and TRBJ2-5; D call uncertain. This CDR3 has 13 amino acids. V was cut by 1 base and J by 5 bases, with 8 bases left in between. Germline V gene sequence: CDR1 SEHNR, CDR2 FQNEAQ (reference sequence). The chain's CDR3 is CASSLGLFETQYF. DNA for the CDR3: TGTGCCAGCAGCTTAGGGCTCTTCGAGACCCAGTACTTC.

This clonotype came up a few times. This rearrangement joins TRBV6-2 or TRBV6-3 to TRBJ2-7; a possible D gene is TRBD2 (5 bases). V shed 2 bases and J shed 9 bases, with 11 bases lying between them. CDR3 length: 12 amino acids. Germline loops: CDR1 MNHEY, CDR2 SVGEGT. The CDR3 region is CASSYISGRQYF. CDR3 bases: TGTGCCAGCAGTTACATATCTGGGAGGCAGTACTTC.

This clonotype came up a few times. The chain links TRBV2 to TRBJ2-1; 9 bases agree with TRBD2. This CDR3 region has 15 residues. The V and J ends lost 4 bases and 9 bases, in that order; junction bases with no gene match: 10. Germline-derived CDR1 and CDR2 are SNHLY and FYNNEI. Here the CDR3 reads CASSARTSVGGEQFF. CDR3 nucleotides: TGTGCCAGCAGTGCCCGGACTAGCGTAGGGGGTGAGCAGTTCTTC.